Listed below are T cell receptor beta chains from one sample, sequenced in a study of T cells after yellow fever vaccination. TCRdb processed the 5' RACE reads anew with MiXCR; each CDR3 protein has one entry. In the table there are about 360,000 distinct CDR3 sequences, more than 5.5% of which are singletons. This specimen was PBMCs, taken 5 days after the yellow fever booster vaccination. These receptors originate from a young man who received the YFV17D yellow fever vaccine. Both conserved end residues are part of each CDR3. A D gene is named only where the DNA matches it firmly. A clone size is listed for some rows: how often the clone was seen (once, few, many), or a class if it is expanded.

TGTGCCAGCAGCTTAAGCATCTCTGGAAACACCATATATTTT	CASSLSISGNTIYF	-	TRBV7-9	TRBJ1-3	-
TGTGCCAGCAGCGGAGGAGCGGGGACAGATACGCAGTATTTT	CASSGGAGTDTQYF	TRBD2	TRBV5-5	TRBJ2-3	many
TGTGCCAGCAGTGGCTCCGGACAGTACTACGAGCAGTACTTC	CASSGSGQYYEQYF	-	TRBV5-5	TRBJ2-7	many
TGTGCCAGCAGACACCCTGAGGACACCGGGGAGCTGTTTTTT	CASRHPEDTGELFF	-	TRBV6-1	TRBJ2-2	many
TGTGCCAGCAGCCCCCTCAGCGGGAGCTACAATGAGCAGTTCTTC	CASSPLSGSYNEQFF	TRBD2	TRBV9	TRBJ2-1	few
TGCAGTGCTAGGAGGTCGGAGAACACCGGGGAGCTGTTTTTT	CSARRSENTGELFF	-	TRBV20-1	TRBJ2-2	-
TGTGCCAGCAGCAAACCGGGACCCCCAACGCGTGAGCAGTACTTC	CASSKPGPPTREQYF	-	TRBV21-1	TRBJ2-7	many
TGTGCCAGCAGCTTGCCCGGACTGGGTACCGGGGAGCTGTTTTTT	CASSLPGLGTGELFF	-	TRBV7-9	TRBJ2-2	-
TGCTGTGCTAGTTTTTTTTCCGTGCAGGCCCACGGTCAGATAGACAATGAGCAGTTCTTC	CCASFFSVQAHGQIDNEQFF	-	TRBV20-1	TRBJ2-1	-
TGCAGTGCACAAACTAGCGGGAGGACGACAGATACGCAGTATTTT	CSAQTSGRTTDTQYF	TRBD2	TRBV20-1	TRBJ2-3	many
TGCAGTGCTTCTAGACTAGCGGGAGTGGTAGATACGCAGTATTTT	CSASRLAGVVDTQYF	TRBD2	TRBV20-1	TRBJ2-3	many
TGTGCCAGCAGCCAGGACAGGGGGATTAGTGAAAAACTGTTTTTT	CASSQDRGISEKLFF	TRBD1	TRBV12-3/TRBV12-4	TRBJ1-4	few
TGTGCCAGCAGTTTGGGAGGGGCCAATTCACCCCTCCACTTT	CASSLGGANSPLHF	-	TRBV12-3/TRBV12-4	TRBJ1-6	-
TGTGCCAGCAGCCCACTCTCCCCATACGAGCAGTACTTC	CASSPLSPYEQYF	-	TRBV5-5	TRBJ2-7	few
TGTGCCAGCGGTCCGGGACAGGGGCACATTCAGTACTTC	CASGPGQGHIQYF	TRBD1	TRBV25-1	TRBJ2-4	many